The clone carrying this T cell receptor beta chain was seen a few times. As yet, its antigen is unknown. This library used approximately 370 ng RNA and molecular barcoded adaptors spanning alpha/delta and beta/gamma chains. MiXCR, run by TCRdb on the reads, gives a single entry per CDR3 protein. The sample has over 45,000 distinct CDR3 sequences, approximately 22% seen once. This CDR3 region has 12 residues. From germline, CDR1 is SNHLY and CDR2 FYNNEI. The V end was cut by 7 bases, the J end by 0 bases, with 5 bases between. The data are from a study of read filtering for tumor transcriptome and immune sequencing. The wider study: DNase treatment preceded whole-transcriptome library preparation. Overall study findings and caveats: RNA-seq captured clonotypes less deeply and reliably than IR-seq. IR-seq and RNA-seq agreed better without single-read clonotypes.

Material: a population of CD138-negative cells sorted from bone marrow. This sequence originates from a donor at least 40 years old with multiple myeloma. V usage is TRBV2 and J usage is TRBJ2-3; D is uncertain. DNA of the CDR3: TGTGCCAGCATTTTAAGCACAGATACGCAGTATTTT. Its protein is CASILSTDTQYF.